Shown below are 3 T cell receptor beta chains from a single sample sequenced in a study of blood T cell repertoires in COVID-19. Clones were sequenced by immunoSEQ multiplex PCR, and TCRdb holds only the in-frame ones, with some missing. The data contain roughly 130,000 clones, more than 75% of them singletons. The sample comprised peripheral blood. The receptors derive from a man aged 50-59 years with active COVID-19.

The chain employs TRBV5-1 and TRBJ2-1, with 7 bases aligning to TRBD2. The length of the CDR3 is 16 residues. J gave up 7 bases and V 0 bases, and 10 bases lay outside the gene matches. In germline, CDR1 is SGHRS, CDR2 YFSETQ. The CDR3 bases are TGCGCCAGCAGCTTGGGTAGCGGGTTAGTCAGGAATGAGCAGTTCTTC. It yields the protein CASSLGSGLVRNEQFF.

The J gene is TRBJ2-5, the V gene TRBV14; 8 nucleotides align to TRBD2. The germline CDR1 and CDR2 sequences are SGHDN and FVKESK. CDR3 size: 15 residues. V lost 4 bases and J lost 5; bases outside the gene matches: 9. This CDR3 is CASSPIRTGGETQYF. The CDR3 nucleotides read TGTGCCAGCAGCCCTATAAGGACGGGAGGGGAGACCCAGTACTTC.

V is TRBV19 and J is TRBJ2-7, with a weak D call TRBD2 (7 bases). Per germline, CDR1 LNHDA and CDR2 SQIVND (reference sequence). The CDR3 contains 15 residues. The V end was cut by 0 bases, the J end by 7 bases, with 16 bases between. CDR3 protein: CASSIDPLGGAEQYF. CDR3 DNA sequence: TGTGCCAGTAGTATAGATCCTTTAGGGGGGGCGGAGCAGTACTTC.